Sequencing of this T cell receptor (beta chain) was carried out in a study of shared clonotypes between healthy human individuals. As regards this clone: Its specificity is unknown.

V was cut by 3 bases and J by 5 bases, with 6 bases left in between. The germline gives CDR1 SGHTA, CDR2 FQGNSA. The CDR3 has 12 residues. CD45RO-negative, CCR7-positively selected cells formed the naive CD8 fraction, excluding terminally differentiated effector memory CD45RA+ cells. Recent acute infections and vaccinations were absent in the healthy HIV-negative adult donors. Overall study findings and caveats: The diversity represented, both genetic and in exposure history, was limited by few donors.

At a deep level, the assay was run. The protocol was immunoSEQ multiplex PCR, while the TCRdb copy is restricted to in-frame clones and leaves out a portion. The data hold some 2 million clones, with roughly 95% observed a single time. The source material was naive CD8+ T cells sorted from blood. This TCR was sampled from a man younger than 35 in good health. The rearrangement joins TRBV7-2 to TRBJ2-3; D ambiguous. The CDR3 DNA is TGTGCCAGCAGCTTTGCCGGAGATACGCAGTATTTT. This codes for CASSFAGDTQYF.